The source of this T cell receptor beta chain is a study of regulatory dendritic cells for organ transplantation. General study points: Mature dendritic cells appeared to drive more memory CD8+ clonal expansion than regulatory ones. Naive T cells showed high diversity, memory cells less, memory CD8+ least. The most alloreactive TCR clonotypes were found in resting memory CD8+ cells.

In the case of this clone: Its target is not known.

The germline V and J ends were trimmed by 2 bases and 7 bases, with 9 bases remaining between them. In germline, CDR1 is SGDLS, CDR2 YYNGEE. The CDR3 extends over 13 amino acids. Profiling relied on immunoSEQ multiplex PCR, and the TCRdb table lists in-frame clones only, not all of them. The sample includes about 29,000 clones, around 83% seen only once; the top ten take about 0.094%. This chain links TRBV9 with TRBJ1-4; tentatively, D is TRBD1 (5 bases). The source material was naive CD4+ T cells from blood. The subset: CD45RA+ naive T cells. The TCR comes from a human donor in good health. Written as DNA, the CDR3 is TGTGCCAGCAGCGTGGGGGGGGGTGAAAAACTGTTTTTT. It translates to CASSVGGGEKLFF.